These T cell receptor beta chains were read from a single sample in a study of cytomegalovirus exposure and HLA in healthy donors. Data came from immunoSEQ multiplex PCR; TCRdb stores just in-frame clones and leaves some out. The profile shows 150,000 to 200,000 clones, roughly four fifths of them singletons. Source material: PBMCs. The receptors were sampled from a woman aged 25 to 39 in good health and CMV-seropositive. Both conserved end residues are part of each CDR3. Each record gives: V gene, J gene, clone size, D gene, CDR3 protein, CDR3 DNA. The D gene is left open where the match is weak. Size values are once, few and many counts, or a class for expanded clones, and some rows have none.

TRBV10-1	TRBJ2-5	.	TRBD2	CASSGDPPGLAGKETQYF	TGCGCCAGCAGCGGAGACCCCCCGGGACTAGCGGGAAAAGAGACCCAGTACTTC
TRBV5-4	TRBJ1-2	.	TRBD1	CASRTDKIGQGAYGYTF	TGTGCCAGCAGGACGGACAAAATCGGACAGGGGGCATATGGCTACACCTTC
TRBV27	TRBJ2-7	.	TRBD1	CASLPTGGYEQYF	TGTGCCAGCCTTCCGACAGGGGGCTACGAGCAGTACTTC
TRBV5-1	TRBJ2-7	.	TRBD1	CASRTGQATYEQYF	TGCGCCAGCAGAACCGGACAGGCAACCTACGAGCAGTACTTC
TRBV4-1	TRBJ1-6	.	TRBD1	CASSRVGQGKNSPLHF	TGCGCCAGCAGCCGCGTGGGACAGGGGAAAAATTCACCCCTCCACTTT
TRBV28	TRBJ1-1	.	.	CASSLGSGFEAFF	TGTGCCAGCAGTTTAGGTTCAGGGTTCGAAGCTTTCTTT
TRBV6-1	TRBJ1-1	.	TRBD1	CASSEARRGRVRTEAFF	TGTGCCAGCAGTGAAGCGCGTAGGGGGCGAGTGAGAACTGAAGCTTTCTTT
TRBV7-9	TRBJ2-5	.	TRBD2	CASSRGASGQETRYF	TGTGCCAGCAGCCGAGGGGCTAGCGGCCAAGAGACCCGGTACTTC
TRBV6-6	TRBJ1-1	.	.	CASSYSGVNTEAFF	TGTGCCAGCAGTTACTCCGGGGTCAACACTGAAGCTTTCTTT
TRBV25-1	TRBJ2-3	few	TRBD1	CASSLQGAPTDTQYF	TGTGCCAGCAGCTTACAGGGGGCTCCCACAGATACGCAGTATTTT
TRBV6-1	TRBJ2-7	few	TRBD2	CASSRLAAYEQYF	TGTGCCAGCAGTAGACTAGCGGCCTACGAGCAGTACTTC
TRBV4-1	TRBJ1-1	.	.	CASSQPLTAYYTEAFF	TGCGCCAGCAGCCAACCCTTGACAGCTTACTACACTGAAGCTTTCTTT
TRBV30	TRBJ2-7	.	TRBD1	CAWSVETGFDEQYF	TGTGCCTGGAGTGTGGAGACAGGGTTCGACGAGCAGTACTTC
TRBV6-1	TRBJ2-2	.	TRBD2	CASSALAGDFYAGELFF	TGTGCCAGCAGTGCACTAGCGGGGGACTTTTACGCCGGGGAGCTGTTTTTT
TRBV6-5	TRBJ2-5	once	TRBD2	CASSSTMTSSQETQYF	TGTGCCAGCAGTTCCACGATGACTAGCAGTCAAGAGACCCAGTACTTC
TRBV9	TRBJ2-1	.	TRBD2	CASSHGPSGGNEQFF	TGTGCCAGCAGCCATGGGCCTAGCGGGGGCAATGAGCAGTTCTTC
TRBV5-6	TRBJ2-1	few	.	CASSLGAFSEQFF	TGTGCCAGCAGCTTGGGTGCGTTTAGCGAGCAGTTCTTC
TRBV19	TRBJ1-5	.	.	CASSSGQANQPQHF	TGTGCCAGTAGTAGCGGGCAGGCGAATCAGCCCCAGCATTTT
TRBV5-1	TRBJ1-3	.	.	CASSFGQGISGNTIYF	TGCGCCAGCAGCTTTGGGCAGGGGATCTCTGGAAACACCATATATTTT
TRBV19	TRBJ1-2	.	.	CASRHRQVLVNYGYTF	TGTGCCAGTAGGCATAGACAGGTATTAGTCAACTATGGCTACACCTTC
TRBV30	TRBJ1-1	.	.	CAWRELQGHQPEAFF	TGTGCCTGGAGAGAACTGCAGGGGCACCAACCTGAAGCTTTCTTT
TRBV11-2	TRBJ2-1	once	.	CASSLWGPQRVKQFF	TGTGCCAGCAGCTTATGGGGGCCCCAGAGGGTAAAGCAGTTCTTC
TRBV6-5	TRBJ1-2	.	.	CASSYSTETGGYTF	TGTGCCAGCAGTTACTCGACAGAAACTGGGGGCTACACCTTC
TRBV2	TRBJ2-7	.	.	CASSGDSLYEQYF	TGTGCCAGCAGTGGAGACAGTCTCTACGAGCAGTACTTC
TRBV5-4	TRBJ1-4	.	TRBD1	CASSTRTGNEKLFF	TGTGCCAGCAGCACCCGGACAGGGAATGAAAAACTGTTTTTT
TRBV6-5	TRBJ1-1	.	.	CASSFHGEGTEAFF	TGTGCCAGCAGCTTCCATGGGGAGGGGACTGAAGCTTTCTTT
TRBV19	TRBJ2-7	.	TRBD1	CASSHLPRDRKYEQYF	TGTGCCAGTAGTCATCTCCCCAGGGACAGGAAGTACGAGCAGTACTTC
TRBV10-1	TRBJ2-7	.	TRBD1	CASRAKILVRGSYYEQYF	TGCGCCAGCAGGGCCAAGATCCTCGTCAGGGGGTCCTACTACGAGCAGTACTTC
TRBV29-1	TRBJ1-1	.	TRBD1	CSACGQASTEAFF	TGCAGCGCCTGCGGACAGGCGAGCACTGAAGCTTTCTTT
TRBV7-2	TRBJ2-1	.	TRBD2	CASILAGRNNEQFF	TGTGCCAGCATTCTAGCGGGCCGTAACAATGAGCAGTTCTTC
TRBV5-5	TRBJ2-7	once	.	CASSLSGYEQYF	TGTGCCAGCAGCTTGTCAGGCTACGAGCAGTACTTC
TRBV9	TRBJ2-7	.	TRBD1	CASSPSGTGYYEQYF	TGTGCCAGCAGCCCCTCGGGGACAGGGTACTACGAGCAGTACTTC
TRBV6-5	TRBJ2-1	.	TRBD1	CASSQNPGQVEQFF	TGTGCCAGCAGTCAAAACCCTGGACAGGTCGAGCAGTTCTTC
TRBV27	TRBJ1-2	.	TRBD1	CASRGQSTLYGYTF	TGTGCCAGCAGGGGACAGAGCACACTCTATGGCTACACCTTC